These 9 T cell receptor beta chains originate from one sample sequenced in a study of T cells after somatic rescue of genetic block. Clones were read by immunoSEQ multiplex PCR, and TCRdb kept only the in-frame ones, dropping some. Among 10,000 to 15,000 clones listed, around 72% were seen once. The specimen was peripheral blood mononuclear cells (PBMCs). These receptors were collected from a boy aged 10-17 years.

The V call is TRBV15, the J call TRBJ2-7; 7 bases match TRBD2. V trimming: 1 base; J trimming: 4 bases; junction bases outside the gene matches: 4. Germline V gives CDR1 LNHNV, CDR2 YYDKDF (reference sequence). The CDR3 is made up of 14 amino acids. CDR3 DNA: TGTGCCACCAGCAGAGGGGGGGGTTGGTACGAGCAGTACTTC. Protein: CATSRGGGWYEQYF.

V and J are TRBV18 and TRBJ1-6; 9 bases match TRBD1. V shed 5 bases, J shed 6 bases, and the junction held 11 bases outside the gene matches. Looked up from germline, CDR1 is KGHSH and CDR2 is LQKENI. This CDR3 contains 17 residues. The CDR3 loop reads CASSTGQGRRGNSPLHF. As DNA, the CDR3 is TGTGCCAGCTCAACCGGACAGGGGCGGAGGGGTAATTCACCCCTCCACTTT.

This clone was detected only once. The chain joins TRBV5-1 to TRBJ2-7; TRBD1 matches at 8 bases. The V gene end was trimmed by 0 bases and the J gene end by 5 bases; junction bases not matched to a gene: 1. Germline V gene lookup returns CDR1 SGHRS and CDR2 YFSETQ. This CDR3 spans 13 amino acids. CDR3 bases: TGCGCCAGCAGCTTGGGACAGGGGAACGAGCAGTACTTC. It translates to CASSLGQGNEQYF.

V gene TRBV2 combines with J gene TRBJ2-7; TRBD2 matches at 14 bases. Germline CDR1 SNHLY, CDR2 FYNNEI. There are 17 residues in the CDR3. Trimming at V came to 4 bases and at J to 5 bases, leaving 10 bases not matched to a gene. DNA of the CDR3: TGTGCCAGCAGTGGCCAACCGGGACTAGCGGGAGCCCACGAGCAGTACTTC. It codes for CASSGQPGLAGAHEQYF.

V gene TRBV6-5 combines with J gene TRBJ1-2; maybe TRBD1 (6 bases). With 5 bases removed from V and 4 bases from J, the gap between germline ends came to 14 bases. The germline V gene encodes CDR1 MNHEY and CDR2 SVGAGI. The CDR3 sequence is 14 residues long. CDR3 sequence reads: CASSRKGGSYGYTF. The CDR3 DNA reads as TGTGCCAGCAGTCGTAAAGGGGGAAGCTATGGCTACACCTTC.

V is TRBV4-1 and J is TRBJ1-2; possibly TRBD1 for D (5 bases). CDR3 length: 16 residues. Germline-derived CDR1 and CDR2 are MGHRA and YSYEKL. Trimming took off 4 bases at V and 3 bases at J, with 18 bases between the two ends. CDR3 nucleotide sequence: TGCGCCAGCAGCCCGGGCGGGGGATCTCCCTACTATGGCTACACCTTC. Its translation is CASSPGGGSPYYGYTF.

V is TRBV11-1 and J is TRBJ1-2, with TRBD1 as a possible D gene (6 bases). The CDR3 is made up of 12 amino acids. With 5 bases removed from V and 6 bases from J, the gap between germline ends came to 10 bases. Germline-derived CDR1 and CDR2 are SGHAT and FQDESV (reference sequence). Here the CDR3 reads CASSPTGDGYTF. The CDR3 DNA sequence: TGTGCCAGCAGCCCGACAGGAGATGGCTACACCTTC. The complete variable domain, with remaining parts taken from reference TRBV11-1 and TRBJ1-2, reads EAEVAQSPRYKITEKSQAVAFWCDPISGHATLYWYRQILGQGPELLVQFQDESVVDDSQLPKDRFSAERLKGVDSTLKIQPAELGDSAMYLCASSPTGDGYTFGSGTRLTVV.

This clone has more than one count but fewer than ten. V usage is TRBV5-1 and J usage is TRBJ2-7, with D maybe TRBD1 (6 bases). The CDR3 is made up of 14 amino acids. Looked up from germline, CDR1 is SGHRS and CDR2 is YFSETQ. Trimming took off 3 bases at V and 2 bases at J, with 12 bases between the two ends. CDR3 region: CASSSTGPTYEQYF. The DNA of the CDR3 is TGCGCCAGCAGCTCAACAGGGCCTACCTACGAGCAGTACTTC. The full variable domain, completed using reference TRBV5-1 and TRBJ2-7, is KAGVTQTPRYLIKTRGQQVTLSCSPISGHRSVSWYQQTPGQGLQFLFEYFSETQRNKGNFPGRFSGRQFSNSRSEMNVSTLELGDSALYLCASSSTGPTYEQYFGPGTRLTVT.

The chain employs TRBV5-6 and TRBJ2-3; TRBD1 agrees at 7 bases. This CDR3 is built from 16 residues. V was pared by 2 bases and J by 5 bases, with 11 bases of the junction left unmatched. Germline V gene sequence: CDR1 SGHDT, CDR2 YYEEEE. The CDR3 DNA is TGTGCCAGCAGCTTTCCAGGGGACAGTAGAAGAGATACGCAGTATTTT. It yields the protein CASSFPGDSRRDTQYF.